This is a list of T cell receptor beta chains from one sample in a study of shared clonotypes between healthy human individuals. Method: immunoSEQ multiplex PCR; TCRdb's copy keeps in-frame clones and lacks some. The sample consists of 550,000 to 800,000 clones, about 90% of them appearing once. The sample was memory CD8+ T cells from PBMCs. All receptors come from a man between 18 and 29 years old in good health. Some clones in this sample may be carry-over from other donors' samples. Each CDR3 is given with its conserved first and last residue. The D gene is left open where the match is weak. Only part of the rows carry a size: once, few, many, or a class if the clone is expanded.

>14|TRBJ1-5|TRBV27|once|NA
TGTGCCAGCAGTTTACAGGATAGCAATCAGCCCCAGCATTTT
CASSLQDSNQPQHF
>15|TRBJ2-1|TRBV7-9|NA|TRBD2
TGTGCCAGCAGCGTCCGGGAGGGGAGTTACAATGAGCAGTTCTTC
CASSVREGSYNEQFF
>16|TRBJ2-3|TRBV9|NA|NA
TGTGCCAGCAGCGTATTACCAGGAGATATCACAGATACGCAGTATTTT
CASSVLPGDITDTQYF
>15|TRBJ2-1|TRBV7-9|NA|TRBD2
TGTGCCAGCAGCCAGACTAGCGGGAATTACAATGAGCAGTTCTTC
CASSQTSGNYNEQFF
>17|TRBJ2-7|TRBV4-3|NA|TRBD2
TGCGCCAGCAGCCAAGAAGATCCCCGTGCGGGAGACTACGAGCAGTACTTC
CASSQEDPRAGDYEQYF
>15|TRBJ2-3|TRBV4-3|once|TRBD2
TGCGCCAGCAGCCAAGTACGGACTAGCGGAGATATGCAGTATTTT
CASSQVRTSGDMQYF
>18|TRBJ2-6|TRBV5-1|once|TRBD1
TGCGCCAGCAGCTGGACAGGTACGGATAGCTCTGGGGCCAACGTCCTGACTTTC
CASSWTGTDSSGANVLTF
>15|TRBJ2-1|TRBV2|NA|NA
TGTGCCAGCAGTGAAGTAGTGGGACGTTACAATGAGCAGTTCTTC
CASSEVVGRYNEQFF
>14|TRBJ2-2|TRBV28|NA|NA
TGTGCCAGCAGTTTATCAGCGGCCACCGGGGAGCTGTTTTTT
CASSLSAATGELFF
>16|TRBJ2-2|TRBV4-1|NA|NA
TGCGCCAGCAGCCAAGTTGCACGGGACCACACCGGGGAGCTGTTTTTT
CASSQVARDHTGELFF
>15|TRBJ1-5|TRBV5-6|NA|NA
TGTGCCAGCAGCTTGGGGGGGCGTAGCAATCAGCCCCAGCATTTT
CASSLGGRSNQPQHF
>15|TRBJ2-1|TRBV9|NA|NA
TGTGCCAGCAGCGTAAGCAGGAGGGGCTCAATTGAGCAGTTCTTC
CASSVSRRGSIEQFF
>15|TRBJ2-7|TRBV25-1|NA|NA
TGTGCCAGCCTCAACTGGGACGGGGGGCTGTACGAGCAGTACTTC
CASLNWDGGLYEQYF
>14|TRBJ1-4|TRBV30|once|TRBD1
TGTGCCTGGGAAACCGGGACAGGGGATGAAAAACTGTTTTTT
CAWETGTGDEKLFF
>14|TRBJ1-5|TRBV5-5|NA|NA
TGTGCCAGCAGCCGCCCGTGGGAGGGGCCGCCCCAGCATTTT
CASSRPWEGPPQHF
>14|TRBJ1-5|TRBV25-1|NA|TRBD1
TGTGCCAGCCCGAAAAGACAGGGTGGTCAGCCCCAGCATTTT
CASPKRQGGQPQHF
>15|TRBJ2-1|TRBV7-9|once|TRBD1
TGTGCCAGCAGCTCCGGACAGGGGTCCCCTCATGAGCAGTTCTTC
CASSSGQGSPHEQFF
>13|TRBJ1-1|TRBV2|NA|TRBD1
TGTGCCAGCAGCGGGACAGGGAGAACTGAAGCTTTCTTT
CASSGTGRTEAFF
>18|TRBJ2-7|TRBV27|NA|NA
TGTGCCAGCAGTTTATTAGCCCCGGGACCTGAGGGGGTCTACGAGCAGTACTTC
CASSLLAPGPEGVYEQYF
>15|TRBJ2-2|TRBV9|once|NA
TGTGCCAGCAGCGTAGGGGGGTCCAACACCGGGGAGCTGTTTTTT
CASSVGGSNTGELFF
>16|TRBJ2-5|TRBV12-5|NA|TRBD1
TGTGCTAGTGGGTCTACCGGGACAGGGGGCGGAGAGACCCAGTACTTC
CASGSTGTGGGETQYF
>16|TRBJ2-7|TRBV11-2|NA|TRBD1
TGTGCCAGCAGCCAGGCGCCGGGACAGGTCTCCTACGAGCAGTACTTC
CASSQAPGQVSYEQYF
>14|TRBJ2-7|TRBV11-3|NA|NA
TGTGCCAGCAGCCCGCCGGGGAGCTCCTACGAGCAGTACTTC
CASSPPGSSYEQYF
>16|TRBJ1-5|TRBV6-6|NA|TRBD1
TGTGCCAGCAGTTACGGTTTAGGGACAGGGTTTCAGCCCCAGCATTTT
CASSYGLGTGFQPQHF
>13|TRBJ2-7|TRBV27|NA|NA
TGTGCCAGCAGGGGCCTCGGCTCCTACGAGCAGTACTTC
CASRGLGSYEQYF
>16|TRBJ2-7|TRBV5-1|NA|TRBD2
TGCGCCAGCAGCTTGGTAGCGGGAGGGCCTCGGGGGGAGCAGTACTTC
CASSLVAGGPRGEQYF
>16|TRBJ2-1|TRBV9|NA|TRBD2
TGTGCCAGCAGCGTAGGGGAGCGGGAGGCGCGTCTTGAGCAGTTCTTC
CASSVGEREARLEQFF
>13|TRBJ2-7|TRBV7-6|NA|NA
TGTGCCAGCAGCTTAGGTGGTGGGGACGAGCAGTACTTC
CASSLGGGDEQYF
>17|TRBJ1-6|TRBV9|NA|NA
TGTGCCAGCAGCGTAGCTTTGGCCCAGGGCATTAATTCACCCCTCCACTTT
CASSVALAQGINSPLHF
>15|TRBJ2-7|TRBV5-5|NA|NA
TGTGCCAGCAGCTTGTGGGGAGGGGGCGGAGACGAGCAGTACTTC
CASSLWGGGGDEQYF
>15|TRBJ1-3|TRBV5-1|NA|NA
TGCGCCAGCAGCCGCCCGGACAGCTCTGGAAACACCATATATTTT
CASSRPDSSGNTIYF
>15|TRBJ2-1|TRBV28|NA|NA
TGTGCCAGCAGTTTAGAGGTGAACTCCTACAATGAGCAGTTCTTC
CASSLEVNSYNEQFF
>15|TRBJ1-2|TRBV6-5|NA|NA
TGTGCCAGCAGTTACGGCTCGGGAACTAACTATGGCTACACCTTC
CASSYGSGTNYGYTF
>18|TRBJ2-1|TRBV7-2|NA|TRBD2
TGTGCCAGCAGATCACGACGACTAGCGGGAGGCCTCCTCGGTGAGCAGTTCTTC
CASRSRRLAGGLLGEQFF
>14|TRBJ1-1|TRBV15|once|NA
TGTGCCACCAGCAGTGATCCGGTGAACACTGAAGCTTTCTTT
CATSSDPVNTEAFF
>14|TRBJ1-5|TRBV5-8|NA|NA
TGTGCCAGCAGCTCCGGACCCCTTTGGGAGCCCCAGCATTTT
CASSSGPLWEPQHF
>14|TRBJ1-1|TRBV13|NA|NA
TGTGCCAGCAGCTCCTGGGGGGTGAACACTGAAGCTTTCTTT
CASSSWGVNTEAFF
>12|TRBJ2-7|TRBV6-1|NA|NA
TGTGCCAGCATAAGGGGGACGGGCGAGCAGTACTTC
CASIRGTGEQYF
>11|TRBJ2-5|TRBV29-1|NA|NA
TGCAGCGTTGAAGGGGACACGGAGCAGTACTTC
CSVEGDTEQYF
>13|TRBJ2-7|TRBV10-2|few|NA
TGCGCCAGCACCGGGGGCGGCTCCTACGAGCAGTACTTC
CASTGGGSYEQYF
>12|TRBJ2-1|TRBV11-2|NA|NA
TGTGCCAGCCGCTCAATGGGGAATGAGCAGTTCTTC
CASRSMGNEQFF
>11|TRBJ1-3|TRBV2|NA|NA
TGTGCCAGCCGCTCTGGAAACACCATATATTTT
CASRSGNTIYF
>15|TRBJ1-2|TRBV6-5|NA|NA
TGTGCCAGCAGTTCGGGTAGGAGGTCTAACTATGGCTACACCTTC
CASSSGRRSNYGYTF
>14|TRBJ2-3|TRBV28|NA|NA
TGTGCCAGCAGTTTATCCGGGATCACAGATACGCAGTATTTT
CASSLSGITDTQYF
>13|TRBJ2-7|TRBV4-1|NA|NA
TGCGCCAGCAGCCATGGACGCACCTACGAGCAGTACTTC
CASSHGRTYEQYF
>11|TRBJ2-7|TRBV6-1|NA|NA
TGTGCCAGCAGTGTTGACTACGAGCAGTACTTC
CASSVDYEQYF
>15|TRBJ1-4|TRBV6-1|few|NA
TGTGCCAGCAGTGAGTTGGTCAGGGGCAATGAAAAACTGTTTTTT
CASSELVRGNEKLFF
>14|TRBJ2-1|TRBV7-9|NA|TRBD1
TGTGCCAGCAGCCCGCCGACAGGGTTCAATGAGCAGTTCTTC
CASSPPTGFNEQFF
>15|TRBJ2-7|TRBV5-1|NA|TRBD1
TGCGCCAGCAGCACGCCCCGGGACAGCTCCTACGAGCAGTACTTC
CASSTPRDSSYEQYF
>14|TRBJ2-7|TRBV7-7|NA|TRBD1
TGTGCCAGCAGCTTGGGGACAGGGCTCTACGAGCAGTACTTC
CASSLGTGLYEQYF
>12|TRBJ2-7|TRBV29-1|NA|NA
TGCAGCTCGACTGGGCCCCAAGGCGAGCAGTACTTC
CSSTGPQGEQYF
>15|TRBJ1-2|TRBV9|NA|NA
TGTGCCAGCAGCGTTTGGAGGTCAGGGGCCCTTGGCTACACCTTC
CASSVWRSGALGYTF